These 24 T cell receptor beta chains were sequenced from one sample in a study of blood T cell repertoires in COVID-19. TCRdb keeps only in-frame clones here, not all; method: immunoSEQ multiplex PCR. Here the sample spans some 220,000 clones, about 85% being singletons. Specimen: peripheral blood. Every receptor here comes from a man in his fifties or sixties who had recovered from COVID-19.

CDR3 DNA sequence: TGTGCCAGCAGCTTAGATCCAGCGGGGACGGGTGAGCAGTACTTC. Its protein is CASSLDPAGTGEQYF. The chain joins TRBV11-2 to TRBJ2-7, with 7 bases that match TRBD2. The CDR3 totals 15 residues. With 0 bases clipped from V and 7 bases from J, the junction kept 9 bases outside the gene matches. Germline loops: CDR1 SGHAT, CDR2 FQNNGV.

The CDR3 nucleotides read TGTGCCAGCAGCTCTCCTAGCGGGAGGAAGTACGAGCAGTACTTC. The encoded protein is CASSSPSGRKYEQYF. The V and J genes are TRBV7-2 and TRBJ2-7; TRBD2 aligns across 11 bases. The CDR3 totals 15 residues. Looked up from germline, CDR1 is SGHTA and CDR2 is FQGNSA. V was clipped by 4 bases and J by 4 bases; unmatched bases: 6.

V gene TRBV28 combines with J gene TRBJ1-6; 8 nucleotides align to TRBD1. The J segment lost 10 bases and the V segment lost 9 bases, leaving 8 bases of the junction unmatched. This CDR3 is built from 13 residues. The germline V gene has CDR1 MDHEN and CDR2 SYDVKM. The CDR3 sequence: CASGSGGMSPLHF. CDR3 bases: TGTGCCAGTGGGTCAGGGGGCATGTCACCCCTCCACTTT.

This clone showed up just once. The chain joins TRBV29-1 to TRBJ1-4, with D hard to call. V lost 4 bases and J 5 bases, leaving 14 bases between the germline ends. This CDR3 comprises 14 residues. Germline V gives CDR1 SQVTM, CDR2 ANQGSEA. The CDR3 nucleotides read TGCAGCGTTGTATCGGCAGGCTCAAATGAAAAACTGTTTTTT. Protein sequence: CSVVSAGSNEKLFF. The whole variable domain, remainder taken from reference TRBV29-1 and TRBJ1-4, is SAVISQKPSRDICQRGTSLTIQCQVDSQVTMMFWYRQQPGQSLTLIATANQGSEATYESGFVIDKFPISRPNLTFSTLTVSNMSPEDSSIYLCSVVSAGSNEKLFFGSGTQLSVL.

Points on this clone: This same CDR3 is encoded by further DNA sequences in the sample. This chain joins TRBV28 and TRBJ2-1; a possible D gene is TRBD1 (7 bases). V shed 7 bases and J shed 6 bases, with 13 bases lying between them. Per germline, CDR1 MDHEN and CDR2 SYDVKM. CDR3 size: 13 residues. CDR3 in DNA: TGTGCCAGCATCGGAGGGGGCCGCAATGAGCAGTTCTTC. Amino acids: CASIGGGRNEQFF.

Concerning this clone itself: Its ends do not fully match the called genes, so a read error is possible. The chain recombines TRBV13 with TRBJ2-1, with D hard to call. CDR3 length: 12 amino acids. CDR1 and CDR2 (germline): PRHDT, FYEKMQ (reference sequence). Here the CDR3 DNA reads TGTGCCAGCAGCTTAGTTTACAGTGAGCAGTTCTTC. Its translation: CASSLVYSEQFF.

V gene TRBV7-8 combines with J gene TRBJ1-6, with D hard to call. Germline V gene sequence: CDR1 SGHVS, CDR2 FQNEAQ. V gave up 5 bases and J gave up 7 bases, with 18 bases separating them. The CDR3 sequence is 16 residues long. The CDR3 DNA sequence: TGTGCCAGCAGCATGGCCCCGGTTGGAGGGAATTCACCCCTCCACTTT. Amino acids: CASSMAPVGGNSPLHF.

The chain joins TRBV5-6 to TRBJ2-3; 12 positions match TRBD2. The CDR3 extends over 16 amino acids. V lost 3 bases, J lost 5 bases, and 7 bases stayed unmatched. CDR1 and CDR2 from the germline V gene are SGHDT and YYEEEE. The CDR3 nucleotides read TGTGCCAGCAGCTATCGGACTAGCGGGAATAGAGATACGCAGTATTTT. Its protein product is CASSYRTSGNRDTQYF.

This sequence joins TRBV4-2 and TRBJ2-1, with D possibly being TRBD2 (5 bases). The length of the CDR3 is 19 residues. CDR1 and CDR2 from the germline V gene are LGHNA and YNFKEQ. The ends were cut back, 0 bases at V and 5 bases at J, with 23 bases in the middle. The CDR3 nucleotides read TGTGCCAGCAGCCAAGATCAGAGGGCTAGTCGGAGGTTGGACAATGAGCAGTTCTTC. The encoded protein is CASSQDQRASRRLDNEQFF.

This chain joins TRBV11-2 and TRBJ1-5, with 10 nucleotides matching TRBD1. V was clipped by 5 bases and J by 2 bases; unmatched bases: 6. The length of the CDR3 is 16 residues. The germline gives CDR1 SGHAT, CDR2 FQNNGV. CDR3: CASSLSGTGGNQPQHF. CDR3 coding DNA: TGTGCCAGCAGCCTATCCGGGACAGGGGGCAATCAGCCCCAGCATTTT.

The chain links TRBV5-1 to TRBJ2-2, with 10 nucleotides matching TRBD2. This CDR3 has 16 residues. Germline values: CDR1 SGHRS, CDR2 YFSETQ. J lost 3 bases, V lost 5 bases, and 7 bases had no gene match. DNA for the CDR3: TGCGCCAGCAGATCGCTAGCGGGGGCCTACACCGGGGAGCTGTTTTTT. Amino acids: CASRSLAGAYTGELFF.

This clone appeared a few times. This chain links TRBV3-1 (or the pseudogene TRBV3-2) with TRBJ1-2, with D perhaps matching TRBD1 (6 bases). CDR1 is LGHDT and CDR2 is YNNKEL in the germline V gene (reference sequence). The germline V and J ends were trimmed by 6 bases and 3 bases, with 8 bases remaining between them. This CDR3 is built from 12 residues. The CDR3 DNA sequence: TGTGCCAGCAGTCAGGGGTACTATGGCTACACCTTC. This translates into CASSQGYYGYTF.

V is TRBV2 and J is TRBJ2-1, with TRBD2 matching over 14 bases. In germline, CDR1 is SNHLY, CDR2 FYNNEI. With 6 bases clipped from V and 6 bases from J, the junction kept 16 bases outside the gene matches. The CDR3 contains 19 residues. In DNA, the CDR3 is TGTGCCAGCAGCAGGAGCAGGGCTCCGGGACTAGCGGGAGCCAATGAGCAGTTCTTC. It is translated as CASSRSRAPGLAGANEQFF.

V gene TRBV5-1 combines with J gene TRBJ2-7, with 15 nucleotides matching TRBD2. Germline trimming cut 4 bases from V and 7 bases from J; bases unmatched to any gene: 9. The germline V gene has CDR1 SGHRS and CDR2 YFSETQ. CDR3 length equals 16 residues. CDR3 in DNA: TGCGCCAGCAGCCAAGGGACTAGCGGGAGGACGGGGGAGCAGTACTTC. Its protein product is CASSQGTSGRTGEQYF.

V is TRBV27 and J is TRBJ1-6, with TRBD1 matching 10 bases. This CDR3 is built from 13 residues. After removal of 6 bases from V and 19 bases from J, the junction contained 12 bases not matched to a gene. In germline, CDR1 is MNHEY, CDR2 SMNVEV (reference sequence). The CDR3 spells CASSYRSGQGFHF. The CDR3 DNA reads TGTGCCAGCAGCTACCGATCGGGACAGGGGTTTCACTTT.

This clone was recorded only once. The rearrangement links TRBV18 to TRBJ1-4; TRBD1 is a possible D gene (5 bases). The CDR3 consists of 15 residues. Per the germline V gene, CDR1 is KGHSH and CDR2 is LQKENI. The V gene lost 3 bases and the J gene lost 3 bases, with 11 bases spanning the gap. The CDR3 here is CASSPQGGANEKLFF. CDR3 coding DNA: TGTGCCAGCTCACCTCAGGGTGGAGCTAATGAAAAACTGTTTTTT.

The rearrangement uses TRBV5-6 and TRBJ1-5; no clear D gene. Germline-derived CDR1 and CDR2 are SGHDT and YYEEEE. This CDR3 region has 18 residues. Trimming pared 3 bases from V and 0 bases from J, leaving 19 bases between. The CDR3 is CASSSQVEVPYSNQPQHF. CDR3 in DNA: TGTGCCAGCAGCTCCCAAGTGGAGGTCCCCTATAGCAATCAGCCCCAGCATTTT.

V usage is TRBV5-1 and J usage is TRBJ1-2, with 10 nucleotides matching TRBD1. The CDR3 is 14 residues long. V dropped 4 bases and J dropped 7; count of bases not matched to a gene: 7. CDR1 is SGHRS and CDR2 is YFSETQ in the germline V gene. CDR3 protein: CASSGGTGASGYTF. CDR3 in DNA: TGCGCCAGCAGCGGCGGGACAGGGGCCTCTGGCTACACCTTC.

This clone was counted a single time. The V gene is TRBV7-9, the J gene TRBJ2-7; 8 bases agree with TRBD1. With V trimmed by 7 bases and J by 0 bases, 11 bases remained unmatched. Germline CDR1 SEHNR, CDR2 FQNEAQ (reference sequence). CDR3 length equals 16 residues. CDR3 DNA sequence: TGTGCCAGCACTTCGACCGGGACAGGCTTCTCCTACGAGCAGTACTTC. Encoded protein: CASTSTGTGFSYEQYF.

The V and J genes are TRBV15 and TRBJ2-3; 10 bases align to TRBD2. CDR3 length: 18 residues. V lost 1 base, J lost 0 bases, and 7 bases stayed unmatched. CDR1 and CDR2 (germline): LNHNV, YYDKDF (reference sequence). CDR3 bases: TGTGCCACCAGCAGAGGGGTAGCGGGAGGTTCTAGCACAGATACGCAGTATTTT. This codes for CATSRGVAGGSSTDTQYF.

The chain's CDR3 is CASSIYTGFYEQYF. The CDR3 coding sequence is TGTGCCAGCAGTATTTATACAGGTTTCTACGAGCAGTACTTC. The chain links TRBV28 to TRBJ2-7, with D perhaps matching TRBD1 (5 bases). The CDR3 contains 14 residues. Trimming took 5 bases from V and 3 from J, leaving 14 bases between them. Per germline, CDR1 MDHEN and CDR2 SYDVKM.

V usage is TRBV6-5 and J usage is TRBJ2-7, with 8 bases identical to TRBD1. The J segment lost 3 bases and the V segment lost 6 bases, leaving 10 bases of the junction unmatched. The V gene's germline CDR1 is MNHEY and CDR2 SVGAGI. This CDR3 has 15 residues. CDR3 sequence: CASRVVGTGFYEQYF. As DNA, the CDR3 is TGTGCCAGCAGAGTGGTAGGGACAGGTTTCTACGAGCAGTACTTC.

The chain is built from TRBV7-2 and TRBJ2-5, with TRBD1 matching 8 bases. The germline gives CDR1 SGHTA, CDR2 FQGNSA. The V and J ends lost 3 bases and 4 bases, in that order; junction bases with no gene match: 4. The CDR3 has 14 residues. The CDR3 DNA is TGTGCCAGCAGCTTCTTTGGACAGGGAGAGACCCAGTACTTC. Translating gives CASSFFGQGETQYF. Full variable domain (remainder filled in from reference TRBV7-2 and TRBJ2-5): GAGVSQSPSNKVTEKGKDVELRCDPISGHTALYWYRQSLGQGLEFLIYFQGNSAPDKSGLPSDRFSAERTGGSVSTLTIQRTQQEDSAVYLCASSFFGQGETQYFGPGTRLLVL.

The rearrangement uses TRBV27 and TRBJ1-1, with 7 bases matching TRBD1. J gave up 0 bases and V 8 bases, and 18 bases lay outside the gene matches. The V gene's germline CDR1 is MNHEY and CDR2 SMNVEV (reference sequence). The CDR3 spans 18 residues. CDR3 nucleotides: TGTGCCAGCGAAACTACTCCCGGGACAGACTACCTGAACACTGAAGCTTTCTTT. This translates into CASETTPGTDYLNTEAFF.